This TCR beta chain was obtained from a study of CD8+ T cells in alopecia areata. In the study overall: The protocol delivered tofacitinib for 6 to 18 months, then withdrew it for 6 months. Study-level findings and limits: There were many expanded lesional clones persisting in scalp and blood during tofacitinib.

Once RNA had been extracted, it was reverse transcribed into cDNA to act as the sequencing template. Here immunoSEQ multiplex PCR was the method, and the copy in TCRdb shows in-frame clones only, minus some. The sample consists of 200,000 or so clones, around two fifths of them appearing once. V was trimmed by 3 bases and J by 4 bases, leaving 10 bases between them. The germline V gene encodes CDR1 SNHLY and CDR2 FYNNEI. The CDR3 runs to 13 residues. About this clone: As yet, its antigen is unknown.

Treatment reported: oral pan-JAK inhibitor, 5-10 mg twice daily. Sequenced here: CD4+ T cells sorted from blood, sampled at approximately week 37, from a patient treated with tofacitinib. This chain links TRBV2 with TRBJ2-7; perhaps TRBD1 as D (5 bases). The sequence derives from a human donor with alopecia areata. The CDR3 DNA is TGTGCCAGCAGTGAGGCAGGGTGGTACGAGCAGTACTTC. This translates into CASSEAGWYEQYF. Variable domain in full (rest from reference TRBV2 and TRBJ2-7): EPEVTQTPSHQVTQMGQEVILRCVPISNHLYFYWYRQILGQKVEFLVSFYNNEISEKSEIFDDQFSVERPDGSNFTLKIRSTKLEDSAMYFCASSEAGWYEQYFGPGTRLTVT.